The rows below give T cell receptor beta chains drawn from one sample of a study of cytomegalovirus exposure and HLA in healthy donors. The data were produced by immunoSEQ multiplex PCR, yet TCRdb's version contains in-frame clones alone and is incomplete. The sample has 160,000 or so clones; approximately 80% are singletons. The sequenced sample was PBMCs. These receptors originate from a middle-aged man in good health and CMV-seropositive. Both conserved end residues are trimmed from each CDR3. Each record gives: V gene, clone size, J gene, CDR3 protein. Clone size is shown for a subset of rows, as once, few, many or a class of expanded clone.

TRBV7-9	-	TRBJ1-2	ASTPAASNYGYT
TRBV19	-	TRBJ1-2	ASSLGQNYGYT
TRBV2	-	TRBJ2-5	ASSQTSGGWQETQY
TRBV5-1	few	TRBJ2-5	ASGGAGETQY
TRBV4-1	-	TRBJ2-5	ASSRPGQPQTQY
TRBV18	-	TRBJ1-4	ASSSIKGDEKLF
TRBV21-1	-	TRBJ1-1	ASSKSLAGNTEAF
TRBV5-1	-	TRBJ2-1	ASSASGGSIGEQF
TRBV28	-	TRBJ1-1	ASSLYVMNTEAF
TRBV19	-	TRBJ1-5	ASRRDSRSGQPQH
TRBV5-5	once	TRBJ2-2	ASSWTGVQTGELF
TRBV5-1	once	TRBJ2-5	ASSLGPGLAGQETQY
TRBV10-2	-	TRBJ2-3	ASSDWETADTQY
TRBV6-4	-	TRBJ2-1	ASIIGSGRGDEQF
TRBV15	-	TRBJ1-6	ATSAKRGNSPLH
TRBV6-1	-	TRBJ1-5	ASSSDRVNQPQH
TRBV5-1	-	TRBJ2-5	ASSVRDRVQETQY
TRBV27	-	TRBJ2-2	ASSLGAHTGELF
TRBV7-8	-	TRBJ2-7	ASSLGRLSYEQY
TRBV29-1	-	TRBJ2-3	SVTSAEGTDTQY
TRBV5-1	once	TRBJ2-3	ASSTGTSGGYTDTQY
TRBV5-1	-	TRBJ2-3	ASSLSAQADTQY
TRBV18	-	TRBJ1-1	ASSHLRGANTEAF
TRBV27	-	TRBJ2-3	ASSFRRRDEDTQY
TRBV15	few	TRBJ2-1	ATSPRGRVNEQF
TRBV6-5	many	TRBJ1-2	ASSYLRTGGSYGYT
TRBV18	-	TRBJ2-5	ASSPLTGEETQY
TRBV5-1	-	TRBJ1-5	ASSPGTGNSNQPQH
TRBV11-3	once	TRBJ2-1	ASSLAGEFLNEQF
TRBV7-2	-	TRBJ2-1	ASSLVADSYNEQF
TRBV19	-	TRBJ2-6	ASTLQASGANVLT
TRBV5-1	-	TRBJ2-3	ASRPRAGVDTQY
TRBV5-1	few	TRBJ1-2	ASSLTDAGSSGGYT
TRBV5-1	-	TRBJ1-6	ASSLGQGGSPLH
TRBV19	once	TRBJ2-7	ANSILFQEPHEQY
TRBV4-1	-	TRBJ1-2	ASSQADRVSYT
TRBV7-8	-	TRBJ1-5	ASSLAPGVDQPQH
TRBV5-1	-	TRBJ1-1	ASSLGGTANTEAF
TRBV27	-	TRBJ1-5	ASSPGTGYQPQH
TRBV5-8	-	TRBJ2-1	ASNRGQGLFNEQF
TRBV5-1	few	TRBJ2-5	ASSLGLAGDGETQY
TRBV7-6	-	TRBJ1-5	ASSPGQGVDQPQH
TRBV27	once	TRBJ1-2	ASSSAPGLVGYT
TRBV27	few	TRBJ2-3	ASRRRWGGAIDTQY
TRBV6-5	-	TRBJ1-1	ASSFGTGADEAF
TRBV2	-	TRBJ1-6	ASSEGGNSPLH
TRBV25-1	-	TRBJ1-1	ASSLRGTNTEAF
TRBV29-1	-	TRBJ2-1	SVEGRGEYNEQF
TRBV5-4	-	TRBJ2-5	ASSLGQGAETQY